Listed below are T cell receptor beta chains from one sample, sequenced in a study of shared clonotypes between healthy human individuals. TCRdb's copy holds only in-frame clones and misses some; the assay was immunoSEQ multiplex PCR. The repertoire includes some 650,000 clones, more than 95% of them detected once, and 0.057% sits in the top ten. The source material was naive CD4+ T cells sorted from blood. All receptors derive from a woman aged 30 to 39 in good health. Both conserved end residues are part of each CDR3. D genes are given only for firm matches. Some rows mark clone size as missing; the rest say once, few, many or name a class of expanded clone.

v_gene	j_gene	d_gene	abundance	CDR3nt	CDR3aa
TRBV18	TRBJ1-1	TRBD1	.	TGTGCCAGCTCGCTGGTATCTGGGACAGATGGTTTCTTT	CASSLVSGTDGFF
TRBV7-9	TRBJ2-1	.	once	TGTGCCAGCACCCCATATAACCCCTCCTACAATGAGCAGTTCTTC	CASTPYNPSYNEQFF
TRBV5-6	TRBJ1-2	.	.	TGTGCCAGCAGCTTCGGGCCGGTAACGGGTGGCTACACCTTC	CASSFGPVTGGYTF
TRBV29-1	TRBJ2-3	.	.	TGCAGCGTTCCCTTGTTAGGGGGAAAAGATACGCAGTATTTT	CSVPLLGGKDTQYF
TRBV7-2	TRBJ1-1	TRBD1	.	TGTGCCAGCAGCCTATCGACAGGGGGGAACACTGAAGCTTTCTTT	CASSLSTGGNTEAFF
TRBV4-2	TRBJ2-1	.	.	TGTGCCAGCAGCCAAGATCGGAACTCTCCCAATGAGCAGTTCTTC	CASSQDRNSPNEQFF
TRBV2	TRBJ2-1	.	.	TGTGCCAGCAGTCGGACCGGGTGGAATGAGCAGTTCTTC	CASSRTGWNEQFF
TRBV18	TRBJ2-5	.	once	TGTGCCAGCTCACCGACAAGGCAAGAGACCCAGTACTTC	CASSPTRQETQYF
TRBV6-1	TRBJ1-5	TRBD1	.	TGTGCCAGCAGTGAAGCGCAGGGGACAGTTATTAGTCAGCCCCAGCATTTT	CASSEAQGTVISQPQHF
TRBV27	TRBJ2-1	.	.	TGTGCCAGCAGTTTAGTCCTAGTCGCCTACAATGAGCAGTTCTTC	CASSLVLVAYNEQFF
TRBV28	TRBJ2-7	TRBD2	.	TGTGCCAGCAGTTCCCCGGCGGGAGCCTCCTACGAGCAGTACTTC	CASSSPAGASYEQYF
TRBV28	TRBJ1-4	TRBD1	.	TGTGCCAGCAGTTTACCACTCCGGGACAGGGGGCGGGATGAAAAACTGTTTTTT	CASSLPLRDRGRDEKLFF
TRBV7-2	TRBJ2-5	.	once	TGTGCCAGCACCTTCTGGGACGGGCGGCAGTACTTC	CASTFWDGRQYF
TRBV5-1	TRBJ2-1	.	.	TGCGCCAGCAGAGGGTACAATGAGCAGTTCTTC	CASRGYNEQFF
TRBV7-2	TRBJ2-3	TRBD2	.	TGTGCCAGCAGCTTAGGCGGGAGGGCCGACACAGATACGCAGTATTTT	CASSLGGRADTDTQYF
TRBV15	TRBJ1-4	.	.	TGTGCCACCAGCAGGGAAGGGGGACCCGGCGGTGAAAAACTGTTTTTT	CATSREGGPGGEKLFF
TRBV7-9	TRBJ2-5	TRBD2	.	TGTGCCAGCAGCTTAGGACTTACCGGGACTAGCTTGGAGACCCAGTACTTC	CASSLGLTGTSLETQYF
TRBV6-1	TRBJ2-2	.	.	TGTGCCAGCAGCCCTGGGATGAACACCGGGGAGCTGTTTTTT	CASSPGMNTGELFF